This T cell receptor (beta chain) was identified during a study of cytomegalovirus exposure and HLA in healthy donors. Both 60 Vbeta primers and 13 Jbeta primers went into the PCR. Some clones are missing from TCRdb's copy, which holds only in-frame ones; the method was immunoSEQ multiplex PCR. The sample yields about 140,000 clones, about 80% seen once. Germline loops: CDR1 SGHNT, CDR2 YENEEA. V was clipped by 5 bases and J by 4 bases; unmatched bases: 4. This CDR3 is 14 amino acids long. Sequencing was performed on PBMCs. The receptor's source is a woman between 40 and 55 years old in good health and CMV-seronegative. The chain combines TRBV11-3 with TRBJ2-2; 7 bases map to TRBD1. CDR3 nucleotides: TGTGCCAGCAGCCCCCGGGACAGCACCGGGGAGCTGTTTTTT. Amino acids: CASSPRDSTGELFF.